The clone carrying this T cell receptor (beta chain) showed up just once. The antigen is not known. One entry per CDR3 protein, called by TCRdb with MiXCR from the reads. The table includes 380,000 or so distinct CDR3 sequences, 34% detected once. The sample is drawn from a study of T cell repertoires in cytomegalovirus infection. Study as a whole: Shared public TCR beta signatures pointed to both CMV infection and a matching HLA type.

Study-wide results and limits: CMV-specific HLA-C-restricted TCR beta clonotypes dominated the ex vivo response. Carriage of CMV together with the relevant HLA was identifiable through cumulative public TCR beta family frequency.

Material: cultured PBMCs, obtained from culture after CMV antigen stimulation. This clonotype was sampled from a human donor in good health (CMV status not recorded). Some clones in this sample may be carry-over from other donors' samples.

The DNA for the CDR3 is TGTGCCACCTCGTGGGGAGAAGGCACAGATACGCAGTATTTT. The encoded protein is CATSWGEGTDTQYF. The chain is built from TRBV15 and TRBJ2-3; maybe TRBD2 (5 bases). The CDR3 extends over 14 amino acids. V lost 8 bases, J lost 1 base, and 13 bases lay in between. Germline V CDR1 and CDR2: LNHNV, YYDKDF (reference sequence).